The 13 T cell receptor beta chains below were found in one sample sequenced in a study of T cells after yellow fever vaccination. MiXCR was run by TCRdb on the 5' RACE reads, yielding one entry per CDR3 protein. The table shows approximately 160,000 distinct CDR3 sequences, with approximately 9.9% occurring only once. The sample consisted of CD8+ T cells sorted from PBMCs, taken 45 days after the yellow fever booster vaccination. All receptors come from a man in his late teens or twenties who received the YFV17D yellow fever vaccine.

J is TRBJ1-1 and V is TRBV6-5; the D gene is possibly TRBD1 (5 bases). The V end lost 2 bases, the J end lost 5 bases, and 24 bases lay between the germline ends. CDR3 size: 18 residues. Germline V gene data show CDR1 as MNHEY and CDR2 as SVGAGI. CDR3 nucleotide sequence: TGTGCCAGCAGTTACAACGACCCAACCGGGACCTCGGGAACTGAAGCTTTCTTT. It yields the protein CASSYNDPTGTSGTEAFF.

The CDR3 here is CASSPGRILGETQYF. For the CDR3, the DNA is TGTGCCAGCAGTCCCGGACGGATCCTGGGAGAGACCCAGTACTTC. The chain uses TRBV27 and TRBJ2-5; no firm D call. The CDR3 runs 15 residues. V gave up 5 bases and J gave up 4 bases, with 17 bases separating them. Germline V gene sequence: CDR1 MNHEY, CDR2 SMNVEV (reference sequence).

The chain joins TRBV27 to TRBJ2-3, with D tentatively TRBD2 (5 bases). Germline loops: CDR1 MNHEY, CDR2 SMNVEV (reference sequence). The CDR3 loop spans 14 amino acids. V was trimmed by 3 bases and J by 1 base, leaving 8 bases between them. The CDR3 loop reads CASSLKRRTDTQYF. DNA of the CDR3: TGTGCCAGCAGTTTGAAGCGGCGCACAGATACGCAGTATTTT.

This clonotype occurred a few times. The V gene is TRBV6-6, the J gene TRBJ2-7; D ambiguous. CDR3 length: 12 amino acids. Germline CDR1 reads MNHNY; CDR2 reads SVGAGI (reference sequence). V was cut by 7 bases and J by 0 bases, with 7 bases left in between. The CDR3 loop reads CASNTGSYEQYF. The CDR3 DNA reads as TGTGCCAGCAACACGGGCTCCTACGAGCAGTACTTC.

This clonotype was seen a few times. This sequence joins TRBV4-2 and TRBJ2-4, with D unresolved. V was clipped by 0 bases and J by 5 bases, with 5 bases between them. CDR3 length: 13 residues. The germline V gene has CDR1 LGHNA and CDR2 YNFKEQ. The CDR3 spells CASSQDPQNIQYF. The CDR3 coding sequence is TGTGCCAGCAGCCAAGATCCCCAAAACATTCAGTACTTC.

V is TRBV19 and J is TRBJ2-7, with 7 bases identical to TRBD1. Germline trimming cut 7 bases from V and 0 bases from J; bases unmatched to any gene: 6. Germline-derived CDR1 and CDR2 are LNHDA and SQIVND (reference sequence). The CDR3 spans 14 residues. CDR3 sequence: CASNPGQSSYEQYF. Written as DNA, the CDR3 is TGTGCCAGTAATCCGGGACAGAGCTCCTACGAGCAGTACTTC.

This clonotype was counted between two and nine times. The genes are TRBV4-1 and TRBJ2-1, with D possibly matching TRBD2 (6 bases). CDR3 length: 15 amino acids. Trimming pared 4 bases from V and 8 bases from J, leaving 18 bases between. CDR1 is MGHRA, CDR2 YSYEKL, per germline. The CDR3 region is CASSLARRGAYEQFF. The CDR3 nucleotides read TGCGCCAGCAGCCTCGCGAGGCGGGGAGCGTATGAGCAGTTCTTC.

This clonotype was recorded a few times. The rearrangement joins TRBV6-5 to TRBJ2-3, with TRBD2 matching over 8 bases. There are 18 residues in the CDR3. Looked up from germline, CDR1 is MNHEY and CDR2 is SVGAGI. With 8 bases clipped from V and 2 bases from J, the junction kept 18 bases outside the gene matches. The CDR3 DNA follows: TGTGCCAGCGCGGGGGTTAGCGGGACCTGGGGTCCCACAGATACGCAGTATTTT. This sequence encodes CASAGVSGTWGPTDTQYF.

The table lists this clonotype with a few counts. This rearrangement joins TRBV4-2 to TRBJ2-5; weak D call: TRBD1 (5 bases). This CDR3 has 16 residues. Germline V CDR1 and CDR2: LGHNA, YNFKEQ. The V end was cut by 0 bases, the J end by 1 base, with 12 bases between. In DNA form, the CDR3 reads TGTGCCAGCAGCCAAGAACTCAGGGTCCCCCAAGAGACCCAGTACTTC. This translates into CASSQELRVPQETQYF.

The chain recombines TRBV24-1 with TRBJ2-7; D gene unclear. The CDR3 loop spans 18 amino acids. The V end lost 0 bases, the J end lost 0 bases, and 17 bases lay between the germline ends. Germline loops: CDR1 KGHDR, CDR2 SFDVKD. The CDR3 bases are TGTGCCACCAGTGATTTGTGGGAAGCCAAGATTAGCTCCTACGAGCAGTACTTC. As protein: CATSDLWEAKISSYEQYF.

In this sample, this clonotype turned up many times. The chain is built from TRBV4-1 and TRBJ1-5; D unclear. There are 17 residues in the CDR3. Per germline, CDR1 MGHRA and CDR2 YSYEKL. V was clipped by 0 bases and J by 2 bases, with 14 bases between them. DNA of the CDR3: TGCGCCAGCAGCCAAGATGCAAGTTTCCCGGGCAATCAGCCCCAGCATTTT. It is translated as CASSQDASFPGNQPQHF.

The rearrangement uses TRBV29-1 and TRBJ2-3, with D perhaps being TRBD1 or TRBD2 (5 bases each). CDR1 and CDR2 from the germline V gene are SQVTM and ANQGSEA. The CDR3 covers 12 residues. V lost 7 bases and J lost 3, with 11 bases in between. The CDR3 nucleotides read TGCAGCGACGTCAGGGAGACAGATACGCAGTATTTT. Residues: CSDVRETDTQYF.

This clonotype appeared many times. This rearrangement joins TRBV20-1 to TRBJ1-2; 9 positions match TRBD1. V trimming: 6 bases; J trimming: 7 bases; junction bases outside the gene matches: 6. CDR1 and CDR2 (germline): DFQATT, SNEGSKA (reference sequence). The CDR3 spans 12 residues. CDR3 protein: CSAGDRVGGYTF. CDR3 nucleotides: TGCAGTGCGGGGGACAGGGTGGGTGGCTACACCTTC.